The next 13 T cell receptor beta chains were all read from a single sample in a study of cytomegalovirus exposure and HLA in healthy donors. Use of 60 Vbeta and 13 Jbeta primers characterized the PCR. The repertoire was sequenced with immunoSEQ multiplex PCR; TCRdb's copy has only in-frame clones and lacks some. The sample consists of 50,000 to 70,000 clones, approximately 80% of them appearing once. Sequenced material: PBMCs. These receptors were collected from a middle-aged woman in good health and CMV-seronegative.

The sample holds one count of this clone. The rearrangement links TRBV2 to TRBJ2-3; D perhaps matches TRBD2 (6 bases). The CDR3 has 16 amino acids. Germline V lookup: CDR1 SNHLY, CDR2 FYNNEI. Between the trimmed V and J ends, which lost 7 bases and 2 bases, there was a span of 19 bases. CDR3 region: CASTSPGGIITDTQYF. CDR3 sequence (DNA): TGTGCCAGCACGTCTCCTGGCGGGATCATCACAGATACGCAGTATTTT. Full variable domain (rest looked up from reference TRBV2 and TRBJ2-3): EPEVTQTPSHQVTQMGQEVILRCVPISNHLYFYWYRQILGQKVEFLVSFYNNEISEKSEIFDDQFSVERPDGSNFTLKIRSTKLEDSAMYFCASTSPGGIITDTQYFGPGTRLTVL.

The chain uses TRBV15 and TRBJ2-7, with TRBD2 matching 9 bases. CDR1 LNHNV and CDR2 YYDKDF come from the germline V gene (reference sequence). The CDR3 extends over 16 amino acids. V was pared by 0 bases and J by 3 bases, with 6 bases of the junction left unmatched. CDR3 protein: CATSRDRGSGSYEQYF. In nucleotides, the CDR3 is TGTGCCACCAGCAGAGATCGGGGTAGCGGGAGCTACGAGCAGTACTTC. Together with reference TRBV15 and TRBJ2-7, the CDR3 gives the full variable domain: DAMVIQNPRYQVTQFGKPVTLSCSQTLNHNVMYWYQQKSSQAPKLLFHYYDKDFNNEADTPDNFQSRRPNTSFCFLDIRSPGLGDTAMYLCATSRDRGSGSYEQYFGPGTRLTVT.

This chain's CDR3 is CASSPSGLNTEAFF. The CDR3 DNA sequence: TGTGCCAGTAGCCCTTCCGGGTTAAACACTGAAGCTTTCTTT. The V call is TRBV19, the J call TRBJ1-1, with no clear D. The CDR3 has 14 residues. The V and J ends lost 6 bases and 2 bases respectively, with 13 bases between them. Looked up from germline, CDR1 is LNHDA and CDR2 is SQIVND (reference sequence).

This clone was picked up a small number of times. The CDR3 here is CASSPREGTSTNEKLFF. The CDR3 bases are TGTGCCAGCAGCCCACGGGAGGGGACTTCAACTAATGAAAAACTGTTTTTT. The chain recombines TRBV11-2 with TRBJ1-4; a possible D gene is TRBD1 (5 bases). The V and J ends lost 5 bases and 0 bases respectively, with 16 bases between them. The CDR3 runs to 17 residues. CDR1 and CDR2 from the germline V gene are SGHAT and FQNNGV.

The chain uses TRBV5-1 and TRBJ2-1; TRBD1 is a possible D gene (6 bases). This CDR3 comprises 15 residues. The V end was cut by 2 bases, the J end by 4 bases, with 13 bases between. Germline V gene lookup returns CDR1 SGHRS and CDR2 YFSETQ. The CDR3 region has the DNA TGCGCCAGCAGCTTACAGGGATACGATTACAATGAGCAGTTCTTC. Translating gives CASSLQGYDYNEQFF. The variable domain in full, with the rest retrieved from reference TRBV5-1 and TRBJ2-1, is KAGVTQTPRYLIKTRGQQVTLSCSPISGHRSVSWYQQTPGQGLQFLFEYFSETQRNKGNFPGRFSGRQFSNSRSEMNVSTLELGDSALYLCASSLQGYDYNEQFFGPGTRLTVL.

V gene TRBV4-1 combines with J gene TRBJ2-5, with D possibly TRBD2 on 6 matching bases. The J call may be incorrect, as the DNA end agrees better with TRBJ2-7. The CDR3 runs to 15 residues. From germline, CDR1 is MGHRA and CDR2 YSYEKL. CDR3 amino acids: CASSQGPGGTYEQYF. CDR3 DNA: TGCGCCAGCAGCCAAGGCCCCGGAGGGACCTACGAGCAGTACTTC.

The chain joins TRBV19 to TRBJ1-5; D unresolved. CDR1 LNHDA and CDR2 SQIVND come from the germline V gene (reference sequence). The length of the CDR3 is 15 residues. The V end lost 2 bases, the J end lost 6 bases, and 14 bases lay between the germline ends. The CDR3 sequence is CASSINKVPGQPQHF. The DNA for the CDR3 is TGTGCCAGTAGTATAAATAAGGTCCCGGGTCAGCCCCAGCATTTT.

The chain uses TRBV5-4 and TRBJ1-1, with a tentative D call TRBD1 (6 bases). V shed 0 bases and J shed 1 base, with 19 bases lying between them. The CDR3 length is 18 residues. In germline, CDR1 is SGHNT, CDR2 YYREEE (reference sequence). CDR3 sequence (DNA): TGTGCCAGCAGCTTGGATTCCAGGGGTCCTATTAGGAACACTGAAGCTTTCTTT. Amino acids: CASSLDSRGPIRNTEAFF.

V gene TRBV29-1 combines with J gene TRBJ1-1; tentatively, D is TRBD1 (5 bases). CDR3 length: 12 residues. Deletions cut 7 bases from V and 1 base from J, with 10 bases between. Germline assignment: CDR1 SQVTM and CDR2 ANQGSEA. CDR3 sequence (DNA): TGCAGCGCAGGACATCCGAACACTGAAGCTTTCTTT. Its protein is CSAGHPNTEAFF.

The chain uses TRBV27 and TRBJ1-1, with D possibly matching TRBD1 (6 bases). There are 13 residues in the CDR3. Germline V lookup: CDR1 MNHEY, CDR2 SMNVEV (reference sequence). The V and J ends lost 6 bases and 13 bases respectively, with 21 bases between them. CDR3 DNA: TGTGCCAGCAGCGATCAGGGGCCCGGGGCGGGTTTCTTT. Translating gives CASSDQGPGAGFF.

V gene TRBV6-1 combines with J gene TRBJ1-3; D is possibly TRBD1 (6 bases). The V end was cut by 6 bases, the J end by 2 bases, with 11 bases between. Germline CDR1 is MNHNS and CDR2 is SASEGT. CDR3 length equals 14 residues. The CDR3 reads CASSSGQTGNTIYF. The CDR3 nucleotides read TGTGCCAGCAGCAGTGGACAGACTGGAAACACCATATATTTT.

For the CDR3, the DNA is TGTGCCAGCTCTCCCCTGGACAGGGCCGTTAACTATGGCTACACCTTC. The encoded protein is CASSPLDRAVNYGYTF. The genes are TRBV18 and TRBJ1-2, with 8 bases matching TRBD1. The CDR3 runs to 16 residues. CDR1 and CDR2 from the germline V gene are KGHSH and LQKENI. The ends lost 6 bases at V and 1 base at J; junction bases unmatched: 10.

The V gene is TRBV12-2, the J gene TRBJ2-3; the table calls TRBD2, which could not be checked here. TRBV12-2 is classified as a pseudogene. CDR3 length: 16 residues. CDR3 nucleotides: TGTGCAAGTCGCCAACTAGCGGGAGACCCCACAGATACGCAGTATTTT. Translating it yields CASRQLAGDPTDTQYF.